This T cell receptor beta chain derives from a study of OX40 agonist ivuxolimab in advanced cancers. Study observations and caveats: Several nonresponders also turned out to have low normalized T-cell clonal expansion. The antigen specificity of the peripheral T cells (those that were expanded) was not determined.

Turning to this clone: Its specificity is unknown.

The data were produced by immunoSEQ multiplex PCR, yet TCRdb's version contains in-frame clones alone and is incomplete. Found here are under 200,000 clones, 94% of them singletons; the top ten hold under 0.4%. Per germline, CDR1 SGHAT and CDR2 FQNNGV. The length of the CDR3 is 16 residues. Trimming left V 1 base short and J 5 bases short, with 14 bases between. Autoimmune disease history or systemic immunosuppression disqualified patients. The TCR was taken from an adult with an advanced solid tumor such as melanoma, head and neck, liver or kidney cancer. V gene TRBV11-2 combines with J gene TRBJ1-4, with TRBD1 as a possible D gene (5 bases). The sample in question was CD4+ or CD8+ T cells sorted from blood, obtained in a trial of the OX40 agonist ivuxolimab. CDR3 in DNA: TGTGCCAGCAGCTTAGCGTTGGGGCGGGAGAATGAAAAACTGTTTTTT. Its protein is CASSLALGRENEKLFF.